These 27 T cell receptor beta chains originate from one sample sequenced in a study of spatial heterogeneity in lung cancer. Study-wide findings and caveats: Within tumors, counts of expanded alpha and beta TCRs tracked tumor mutation counts.

The antigens these receptors bind are not known. As for time point: sample taken at primary tumor resection. MiXCR, applied by TCRdb to the 5' RACE reads, yields one record per CDR3 protein. The repertoire holds around 5,800 distinct CDR3 sequences, with about 8% as singletons. The starting material was lung tumor tissue, obtained at surgery. The receptors were sampled from a female donor with early-stage non-small cell lung cancer.

This clonotype appeared many times. The library was designed around alpha chains, so this beta chain is a stray read whose abundance carries little weight. The chain has TRBV6-1 and TRBJ1-1; possibly TRBD1 for D (6 bases). The V end lost 9 bases, the J end lost 5 bases, and 19 bases lay between the germline ends. This CDR3 has 14 residues. Germline V gene lookup returns CDR1 MNHNS and CDR2 SASEGT. CDR3 bases: TGTGCCAGTAGGATGGGGGGGGCCGGAACTGAAGCTTTCTTT. Translation: CASRMGGAGTEAFF.

This clonotype is medium-sized in the sample. Since it is a stray read in a library aimed at alpha chains, this beta chain has a size that is not meaningful. The CDR3 DNA follows: TGTGCCATCAGTGAGGGTTCTACTGGTACCTTC. Translation gives CAISEGSTGTF. V is TRBV10-3 and J is TRBJ1-2; D is unclear. V gave up 2 bases and J gave up 14 bases, with 12 bases separating them. The CDR3 loop spans 11 amino acids. In germline, CDR1 is ENHRY, CDR2 SYGVKD.

This clonotype qualifies as medium-sized. This beta chain was picked up by a library intended for alpha chains and is off target, so its count carries little meaning. The rearrangement links TRBV29-1 to TRBJ1-1; D ambiguous. V gave up 7 bases and J gave up 1 base, with 10 bases separating them. The germline V gene encodes CDR1 SQVTM and CDR2 ANQGSEA. CDR3 size: 12 residues. CDR3 bases: TGCAGCGCAAAATGGGGGAACACTGAAGCTTTCTTT. It codes for CSAKWGNTEAFF.

By share of the sample, this clonotype is medium-sized. This beta chain appears as a stray read in a library generated for alpha chains; its size is not informative. The V gene is TRBV6-1, the J gene TRBJ2-3; D assignment may be TRBD1 or TRBD2 (5 bases each). Germline CDR1 reads MNHNS; CDR2 reads SASEGT. V lost 4 bases and J 8 bases, leaving 19 bases between the germline ends. The length of the CDR3 is 15 residues. The CDR3 DNA sequence: TGTGCCAGCAGTGCTAAAGGGACCCTGGGCTTTACGCAGTATTTT. Protein product: CASSAKGTLGFTQYF.

Many counts were recorded for this clonotype. In a library made to pick up alpha chains, this beta chain is a stray read with a size that means little. The chain uses TRBV6-6 and TRBJ2-2, with 7 bases lining up with TRBD1. V dropped 10 bases and J dropped 1; count of bases not matched to a gene: 9. Germline lookup yields CDR1 MNHNY and CDR2 SVGAGI (reference sequence). The CDR3 is 15 amino acids. CDR3 sequence reads: CATGGRGGNTGELFF. The CDR3 nucleotides read TGTGCCACAGGGGGTCGAGGGGGGAACACCGGGGAGCTGTTTTTT.

This clonotype was seen many times. Because the library targeted alpha chains, this beta chain is an off-target read whose size means little. The chain combines TRBV20-1 with TRBJ2-4; 8 positions agree with TRBD1. After removal of 0 bases from V and 3 bases from J, the junction contained 4 bases not matched to a gene. The CDR3 loop spans 15 amino acids. Germline values: CDR1 DFQATT, CDR2 SNEGSKA (reference sequence). The CDR3 reads CSARDADRGKNIQYF. The CDR3 coding sequence is TGCAGTGCTAGAGATGCCGACAGGGGCAAAAACATTCAGTACTTC.

Comments on this clonotype: Within a library made for alpha chains, this beta chain is off target, and its count is uninformative. The J gene is TRBJ1-5, the V gene TRBV11-2, with D possibly TRBD1 on 5 matching bases. This CDR3 spans 14 amino acids. V was cut by 5 bases and J by 8 bases, with 16 bases left in between. Germline loops: CDR1 SGHAT, CDR2 FQNNGV. The CDR3 loop is CASSLSDSNKPQHF. DNA for the CDR3: TGTGCCAGCAGCCTCTCAGACAGTAATAAGCCCCAGCATTTT.

This clonotype showed up many times. The size of this beta chain means little, since it is a stray read in a library made for alpha chains. CDR3 sequence: CASSEARDRVLLSYEQYF. The CDR3 nucleotides read TGTGCCAGCAGTGAAGCGCGGGACAGGGTGCTCCTCTCCTACGAGCAGTACTTC. The chain has TRBV2 and TRBJ2-7; the match to TRBD1 covers 9 bases. The CDR3 loop spans 18 amino acids. From germline, CDR1 is SNHLY and CDR2 FYNNEI. The J segment lost 0 bases and the V segment lost 0 bases, leaving 9 bases of the junction unmatched.

Judged by abundance, this clonotype is medium-sized. A library prepared for alpha chains yielded this beta chain as an off-target read; its size is of little meaning. The rearrangement uses TRBV7-2 and TRBJ2-3; D not certain. Germline CDR1 reads SGHTA; CDR2 reads FQGNSA. This CDR3 is built from 14 residues. Trimming cost V 2 bases and J 0 bases, with 6 bases left between them. DNA for the CDR3: TGTGCCAGCAGCTTATCGAGAAGCACAGATACGCAGTATTTT. Its translation: CASSLSRSTDTQYF.

Many counts were recorded for this clonotype. A library made for alpha chains picked up this beta chain off target, so its size means little. This chain connects TRBV5-4 to TRBJ2-7; possibly TRBD2 for D (5 bases). CDR1 is SGHNT and CDR2 is YYREEE in the germline V gene (reference sequence). V was pared by 2 bases and J by 0 bases, with 15 bases between. The CDR3 sequence is 16 residues long. CDR3 protein: CASSFAQPSGSYEQYF. CDR3 coding DNA: TGTGCCAGCAGCTTCGCTCAACCCAGCGGCTCCTACGAGCAGTACTTC.

This clonotype is termed medium-sized (0.01 to 0.1%). The library was built for alpha chains, so this beta chain is an off-target read and its size means little. This chain uses TRBV29-1 with TRBJ2-7; 9 nucleotides agree with TRBD1. Germline values: CDR1 SQVTM, CDR2 ANQGSEA. The CDR3 spans 14 residues. Trimming cost V 5 bases and J 1 base; bases outside gene matches: 6. This CDR3 reads CSVSGQGSSYEQYF. CDR3 bases: TGCAGCGTTTCGGGACAGGGCAGTTCCTACGAGCAGTACTTC.

This clonotype has ten or more counts. This beta chain is a stray sequence in a library constructed for alpha chains; its clone size is not meaningful. The V gene is TRBV18, the J gene TRBJ1-2; tentatively, D is TRBD1 (6 bases). The CDR3 consists of 14 residues. Trimming took off 3 bases at V and 2 bases at J, with 10 bases between the two ends. From germline, CDR1 is KGHSH and CDR2 LQKENI. CDR3 DNA sequence: TGTGCCAGCTCACCGCCCGGACAGAACTATGGCTACACCTTC. As protein: CASSPPGQNYGYTF. The variable domain in full, completed from reference TRBV18 and TRBJ1-2, reads NAGVMQNPRHLVRRRGQEARLRCSPMKGHSHVYWYRQLPEEGLKFMVYLQKENIIDESGMPKERFSAEFPKEGPSILRIQQVVRGDSAAYFCASSPPGQNYGYTFGSGTRLTVV.

The sample holds many counts of this clonotype. As an off-target read in a library built for alpha chains, this beta chain has a frequency of little significance. V usage is TRBV28 and J usage is TRBJ2-4; possible D gene TRBD2, 5 bases. The germline gives CDR1 MDHEN, CDR2 SYDVKM. With 6 bases removed from V and 5 bases from J, the gap between germline ends came to 11 bases. This CDR3 has 13 amino acids. For the CDR3, the DNA is TGTGCCAGCAGCCCGGGATCCGAAAACATTCAGTACTTC. Translation gives CASSPGSENIQYF.

This clonotype is labeled as medium-sized (0.01 to 0.1%). Because this beta chain is a stray read in a library intended to capture alpha chains, its abundance should not be given much weight. The J gene is TRBJ2-1, the V gene TRBV4-3, with 8 bases identical to TRBD1. The V gene end was trimmed by 4 bases and the J gene end by 10 bases; junction bases not matched to a gene: 6. The CDR3 length is 13 residues. Germline V lookup: CDR1 LGHNA, CDR2 YSLEER. CDR3 sequence: CASSPSGGWEQFF. Here the CDR3 DNA reads TGCGCCAGCAGCCCCTCAGGGGGCTGGGAGCAGTTCTTC.

This clonotype was detected only a few times. This beta chain is an unintended read in a library built for alpha chains; its size means little. This chain connects TRBV7-9 to TRBJ1-2; D unresolved. V shed 0 bases and J shed 8 bases, with 13 bases lying between them. Germline loops: CDR1 SEHNR, CDR2 FQNEAQ (reference sequence). The CDR3 consists of 14 residues. The CDR3 sequence: CASSLALGRHGYTF. Here the CDR3 DNA reads TGTGCCAGCAGCTTAGCATTGGGTCGTCACGGCTACACCTTC. The whole variable domain, remainder taken from reference TRBV7-9 and TRBJ1-2, is DTGVSQNPRHKITKRGQNVTFRCDPISEHNRLYWYRQTLGQGPEFLTYFQNEAQLEKSRLLSDRFSAERPKGSFSTLEIQRTEQGDSAMYLCASSLALGRHGYTFGSGTRLTVV.

This clonotype was recorded at least ten times. A library made for alpha chains picked up this beta chain off target, so its size means little. This CDR3 reads CSVFSWNTEAFF. Here the CDR3 DNA reads TGCAGCGTTTTCAGCTGGAACACTGAAGCTTTCTTT. The gene calls are TRBV29-1 and TRBJ1-1; no reliable D call. The CDR3 spans 12 residues. Trimming cost V 5 bases and J 1 base, with 8 bases left between them. Germline V gene lookup returns CDR1 SQVTM and CDR2 ANQGSEA.

This clonotype was recorded at least ten times. Found in a library prepared for alpha chains, this beta chain is an off-target read, and its abundance has little meaning. The chain is built from TRBV14 and TRBJ2-3; a possible D gene is TRBD2 (5 bases). Trimming cost V 4 bases and J 0 bases, with 14 bases left between them. CDR3 size: 16 residues. CDR1 and CDR2 from the germline V gene are SGHDN and FVKESK. Written as DNA, the CDR3 is TGTGCCAGCAGCCTTTGGGTAGCGCTTAGCACAGATACGCAGTATTTT. It encodes CASSLWVALSTDTQYF.

This clonotype ranks as medium-sized (0.01 to 0.1%). The library was built for alpha chains, so this beta chain is an off-target read and its size means little. The chain joins TRBV21-1 to TRBJ2-2; TRBD1, the table's D call, lacks a check against the DNA. TRBV21-1 counts as a pseudogene. The CDR3 length is 18 residues. The CDR3, as DNA: TGTGCCAGCAGCAAAGAGAGAGGGACAGCCCCGAACACCGGGGAGCTGTTTTTT. This translates into CASSKERGTAPNTGELFF.

This clonotype has ten or more counts. Since the library was made to target alpha chains, this beta chain is a stray read and its abundance is not meaningful. The chain is built from TRBV20-1 and TRBJ2-3; 10 nucleotides match TRBD2. The germline CDR1 and CDR2 sequences are DFQATT and SNEGSKA (reference sequence). The CDR3 loop spans 14 amino acids. Trimming at V came to 6 bases and at J to 1 base, leaving 4 bases not matched to a gene. The CDR3 here is CSATSGTGTDTQYF. The CDR3 DNA follows: TGCAGTGCAACTAGCGGGACGGGCACAGATACGCAGTATTTT.

This clonotype was seen repeatedly, ten times or more. This beta chain is a stray sequence in a library constructed for alpha chains; its clone size is not meaningful. The chain employs TRBV2 and TRBJ2-3; D is possibly TRBD1 (5 bases). Germline values: CDR1 SNHLY, CDR2 FYNNEI. The CDR3 extends over 14 amino acids. With 2 bases removed from V and 0 bases from J, the gap between germline ends came to 6 bases. The CDR3, as DNA: TGTGCCAGCAGTGAACAGGGTAGCACAGATACGCAGTATTTT. As protein: CASSEQGSTDTQYF.

This clonotype is medium-sized in the sample. For a library built for alpha chains, this beta chain is a stray read; little rests on its size. This chain joins TRBV12-3 or TRBV12-4 and TRBJ2-7; 11 bases line up with TRBD2. This CDR3 is 14 amino acids long. The V and J ends lost 5 bases and 2 bases, in that order; junction bases with no gene match: 2. CDR3 in amino acids: CASSVSGRAYEQYF. The CDR3 nucleotides read TGTGCCAGCAGTGTTAGCGGGAGGGCCTACGAGCAGTACTTC.

In this sample, this clonotype turned up many times. For a library built for alpha chains, this beta chain is a stray read; little rests on its size. The genes are TRBV4-3 and TRBJ1-2; maybe TRBD1 (6 bases). Germline V CDR1 and CDR2: LGHNA, YSLEER. The CDR3 contains 15 residues. Trimming shortened V by 5 bases and J by 7 bases, and 20 bases separated the two germline ends. CDR3: CASSSQTQGKGGYTF. CDR3 nucleotides: TGCGCCAGCAGCTCGCAAACACAGGGTAAAGGTGGCTACACCTTC.

This clonotype is labeled as medium-sized. The library was prepared for alpha chains; this beta chain is a stray read, so its frequency means little. The rearrangement joins TRBV18 to TRBJ2-4; D gene uncertain. V lost 3 bases and J 0 bases, leaving 9 bases between the germline ends. The CDR3 is made up of 15 amino acids. CDR1 and CDR2 (germline): KGHSH, LQKENI. CDR3 amino acids: CASSPGILAKNIQYF. The CDR3 region has the DNA TGTGCCAGCTCACCGGGGATTCTAGCCAAAAACATTCAGTACTTC.

To note about this clonotype: Being off target in a library aimed at alpha chains, this beta chain has a size of little meaning. This chain uses TRBV4-2 with TRBJ2-2; 7 positions match TRBD2. The CDR3 consists of 18 residues. V dropped 0 bases and J dropped 0; count of bases not matched to a gene: 7. CDR1 and CDR2 from the germline V gene are LGHNA and YNFKEQ. The CDR3 spells CASSQDVAAGANTGELFF. The CDR3 region has the DNA TGTGCCAGCAGCCAAGATGTCGCTGCGGGGGCGAACACCGGGGAGCTGTTTTTT.

This clonotype qualifies as medium-sized (0.01 to 0.1%). For a library built for alpha chains, this beta chain is a stray read; little rests on its size. V is TRBV2 and J is TRBJ2-7; D is possibly TRBD1 (5 bases). The CDR3 is made up of 14 amino acids. Per germline, CDR1 SNHLY and CDR2 FYNNEI. Trimming pared 6 bases from V and 0 bases from J, leaving 12 bases between. In DNA form, the CDR3 reads TGTGCCAGCAGCCACAGGATCGCCTCCTACGAGCAGTACTTC. Amino acids: CASSHRIASYEQYF.

The sample holds many counts of this clonotype. This beta chain is a stray sequence in a library constructed for alpha chains; its clone size is not meaningful. The V call is TRBV12-3 or TRBV12-4, the J call TRBJ2-2; 10 bases are shared with TRBD2. The CDR3 runs 14 residues. V lost 5 bases, J lost 5 bases, and 2 bases stayed unmatched. Here the CDR3 DNA reads TGTGCCAGCAGTCAAGCGGGAGGGACCGGGGAGCTGTTTTTT. This gives the protein CASSQAGGTGELFF.

This clonotype appeared a few times. This beta chain appears as a stray read in a library generated for alpha chains; its size is not informative. J is TRBJ2-6 and V is TRBV7-2, with 7 bases matching TRBD2. The V gene end was trimmed by 2 bases and the J gene end by 2 bases; junction bases not matched to a gene: 9. The length of the CDR3 is 18 residues. Germline loops: CDR1 SGHTA, CDR2 FQGNSA. This chain's CDR3 is CASSLSPGLLAGANVLTF. The CDR3 bases are TGTGCCAGCAGCTTATCACCGGGACTACTTGCTGGGGCCAACGTCCTGACTTTC.